The subject of this entry is one TCR beta chain. The data are from a study of blood T cell repertoires in COVID-19. About the research overall: PBMCs, B-cell-depleted T cells, or T cells provided the cDNA or gDNA that made up the material.

The CDR3 runs to 14 residues. The germline V gene encodes CDR1 MNHEY and CDR2 SVGAGI. J was trimmed by 0 bases and V by 8 bases; bases with no gene match: 7. In the authors' methods: The assay estimated nucleated cells by amplifying reference gene primers. The assay was immunoSEQ multiplex PCR, and TCRdb's table has in-frame clones only and misses some. D and trimming were read from the DNA, whereas the V and J calls and clone size are those reported in that table. The table lists tens of thousands of clones, around 89% of them singletons, with about 1.6% in the top ten. The TCR was taken from a man aged 55-75 years with acute or convalescent COVID-19. The rearrangement joins TRBV6-5 to TRBJ2-7, with 7 bases that match TRBD1. Sequenced material: peripheral blood. This CDR3 reads CASRLGGYSYEQYF. CDR3 DNA: TGTGCCAGCCGCTTAGGGGGCTACTCCTACGAGCAGTACTTC.